This T cell receptor (beta chain) is from a study of blood T cell repertoires in COVID-19. Study in general: COVID-19 samples from acute and convalescent phases originated in the United States, Italy and Spain. PBMCs, B-cell-depleted T cells, or T cells provided the cDNA or gDNA that made up the material.

The V gene's germline CDR1 is SNHLY and CDR2 FYNNEI. V dropped 8 bases and J dropped 7 bases, with 14 bases sitting between them. The length of the CDR3 is 13 residues. As handled by the study authors: Reference gene primer amplification in the assay estimated nucleated cell counts. The repertoire was sequenced with immunoSEQ multiplex PCR; TCRdb's copy has only in-frame clones and lacks some. V and J calls and clone size come straight from that table; D and trimming were deduced from the DNA. There are 72,000 or so clones in the sample; about 89% occur only once, and 10% to 15% lies in the top ten. V and J are TRBV2 and TRBJ1-4, with a weak D call TRBD1 (6 bases). Sequencing was performed on peripheral blood. This sequence originates from a woman aged 55 to 70 with acute or convalescent COVID-19. In DNA, the CDR3 is TGTGCCAGCGGTTACAGGGCCCGTGAAAAACTGTTTTTT. Its protein product is CASGYRAREKLFF.